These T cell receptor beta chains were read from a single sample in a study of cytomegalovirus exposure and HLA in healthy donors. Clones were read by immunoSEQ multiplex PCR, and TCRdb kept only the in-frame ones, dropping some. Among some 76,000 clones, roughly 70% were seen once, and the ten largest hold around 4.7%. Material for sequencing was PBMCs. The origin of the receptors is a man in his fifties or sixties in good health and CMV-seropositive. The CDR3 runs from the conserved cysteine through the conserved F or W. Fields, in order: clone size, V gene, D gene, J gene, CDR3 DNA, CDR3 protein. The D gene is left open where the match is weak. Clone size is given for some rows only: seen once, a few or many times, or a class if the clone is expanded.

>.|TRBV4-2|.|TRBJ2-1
TGTGCCAGCAGCCAGCGGGAAAGGGGTAATGAGCAGTTCTTC
CASSQRERGNEQFF
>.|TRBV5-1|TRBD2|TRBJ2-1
TGCGCCAGCAGCCCCAGCCTAGCGGGGGCCTCCAATGAGCAGTTCTTC
CASSPSLAGASNEQFF
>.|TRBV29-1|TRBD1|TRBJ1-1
TGCAGCGTCCCCCAAGGACAGGGGAGTGAAGCTTTCTTT
CSVPQGQGSEAFF
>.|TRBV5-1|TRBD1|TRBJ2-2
TGCGCCAGCAGCTTGTATTCCACAGGGGGTCCCGGGGAGCTGTTTTTT
CASSLYSTGGPGELFF
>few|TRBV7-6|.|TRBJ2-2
TGTGCCAGCAGCAAGACATCTACGAACACCGGGGAGCTGTTTTTT
CASSKTSTNTGELFF
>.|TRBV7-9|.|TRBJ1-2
TGTGCCAGCAGCTTATACACAGCTTCCTATGGCTACACCTTC
CASSLYTASYGYTF
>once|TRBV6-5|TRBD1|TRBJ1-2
TGTGCCAGCAGTTACTCCGACAGGGGCGCTTATGGCTACACCTTC
CASSYSDRGAYGYTF
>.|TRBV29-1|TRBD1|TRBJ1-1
TGCAGCGTTAGGGGACAGACGAACACTGAAGCTTTCTTT
CSVRGQTNTEAFF
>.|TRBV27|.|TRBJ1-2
TGTGCCAGCCAGCGCATGGCTGGGGGGGGCGGTCGCTACACCTTC
CASQRMAGGGGRYTF
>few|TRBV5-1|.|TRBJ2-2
TGCGCCAGCAGCTCGGGTAGCGGAAACACCGGGGAGCTGTTTTTT
CASSSGSGNTGELFF
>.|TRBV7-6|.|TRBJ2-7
TGTGCCAGCAGCCCCCAAGTGAGGGCTGAGCCAAGGGAGCAGTACTTC
CASSPQVRAEPREQYF
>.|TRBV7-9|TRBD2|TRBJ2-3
TGTGCCAGCAGTCAATACGGACTAGCCAACACAGATACGCAGTATTTT
CASSQYGLANTDTQYF
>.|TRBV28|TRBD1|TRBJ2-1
TGTGCCAGCGAGCGGACAGGGGGTTACAATGAGCAGTTCTTC
CASERTGGYNEQFF
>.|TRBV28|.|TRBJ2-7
TGTGCCAGCAGTTTTGCCGCGGGTCTGGGCGAGCAGTACTTC
CASSFAAGLGEQYF